The 8 T cell receptor beta chains below all came from one sample that was sequenced in a study of T cells in Graves' hyperthyroidism and ophthalmopathy. Regions amplified from RNA transcripts were the TCR beta CDR3 regions. An initial round of RT-PCR targeting the TCR CDR3 relied on the HTBI primer set. TCRdb passed the multiplex PCR reads through MiXCR, listing each CDR3 protein once. Of approximately 570,000 distinct CDR3 sequences listed, about 20% were seen once; the top ten hold about 45%. Input material: blood. The receptors originated from a man aged 40-49 years with Graves' ophthalmopathy.

The chain employs TRBV12-3 or TRBV12-4 and TRBJ1-6; TRBD1 might be the D (6 bases). V was clipped by 1 base and J by 14 bases, with 15 bases between them. The CDR3 covers 14 residues. The CDR3 sequence: CASSLGTGTFSLHF. The CDR3 DNA reads TGTGCCAGCAGTTTAGGTACAGGGACTTTTTCCCTCCACTTT.

Regarding this clonotype: A much larger clone sits a single nucleotide away, making a read error possible. V gene TRBV2 combines with J gene TRBJ1-5, with TRBD1 identical over 7 bases. V lost 5 bases to trimming and J lost 6 bases; unmatched junction nucleotides: 10. Per the germline V gene, CDR1 is SNHLY and CDR2 is FYNNEI. The length of the CDR3 is 15 residues. Here the CDR3 DNA reads TGTGCCAGCAGTCCCGGGACAGTTATTCGTCAGCCCCAGCATTTT. Translation: CASSPGTVIRQPQHF.

The CDR3 bases are TGCAGTGCTTCAGGGGGGACCCAGTACTTC. Its protein is CSASGGTQYF. The chain links TRBV20-1 to TRBJ2-5; TRBD1 matches at 7 bases. The CDR3 runs 10 residues. The V and J ends lost 5 bases and 7 bases, in that order; junction bases with no gene match: 1. Germline assignment: CDR1 DFQATT and CDR2 SNEGSKA (reference sequence).

There are many counts of this clonotype. The genes are TRBV5-1 and TRBJ2-7; 7 bases fit TRBD1. The V gene end was trimmed by 2 bases and the J gene end by 0 bases; junction bases not matched to a gene: 8. The CDR3 is 16 residues long. Germline CDR1 SGHRS, CDR2 YFSETQ. CDR3 nucleotide sequence: TGCGCCAGCAGCTTTACACCGGGACAGAGCTCCTACGAGCAGTACTTC. Amino acids: CASSFTPGQSSYEQYF.

This clonotype was seen more than once but under ten times. CDR3 nucleotide sequence: TGCAGTGCTAGAGATGGAGGGGGCGCGAGCATTCAGTACTTC. It translates to CSARDGGGASIQYF. The genes are TRBV20-1 and TRBJ2-4; the D gene is possibly TRBD1 (7 bases). V was trimmed by 0 bases and J by 9 bases, leaving 15 bases between them. The germline V gene has CDR1 DFQATT and CDR2 SNEGSKA (reference sequence). The CDR3 totals 14 residues.

This clonotype was counted a few times. This chain joins TRBV7-6 and TRBJ2-7, with D maybe TRBD1 (5 bases). Trimming removed 4 bases from V and 2 bases from J, with 18 bases in between. The CDR3 contains 16 residues. The germline V gene has CDR1 SGHVS and CDR2 FNYEAQ. The DNA for the CDR3 is TGTGCCAGCAGCTCCCAGGACACCTTATCTCCCTACGAGCAGTACTTC. Translating gives CASSSQDTLSPYEQYF.

This clonotype showed up just a few times. The J gene is TRBJ2-1, the V gene TRBV20-1; 10 bases are shared with TRBD2. Germline V lookup: CDR1 DFQATT, CDR2 SNEGSKA (reference sequence). Losses at the gene ends were 3 bases for V and 6 bases for J; bases not matched to a gene: 11. This CDR3 region has 16 residues. This CDR3 is CSASRNSGRSSNEQFF. As DNA, the CDR3 is TGCAGTGCTAGTCGGAATAGCGGGAGGAGCTCCAATGAGCAGTTCTTC.

The rearrangement joins TRBV9 to TRBJ2-3, with unresolved D. The CDR3 loop spans 15 amino acids. Trimming pared 5 bases from V and 3 bases from J, leaving 16 bases between. The germline gives CDR1 SGDLS, CDR2 YYNGEE. CDR3 sequence (DNA): TGTGCCAGCAGGACCCCCGCCGAGAGTACAGATACGCAGTATTTT. Translated, it gives CASRTPAESTDTQYF.